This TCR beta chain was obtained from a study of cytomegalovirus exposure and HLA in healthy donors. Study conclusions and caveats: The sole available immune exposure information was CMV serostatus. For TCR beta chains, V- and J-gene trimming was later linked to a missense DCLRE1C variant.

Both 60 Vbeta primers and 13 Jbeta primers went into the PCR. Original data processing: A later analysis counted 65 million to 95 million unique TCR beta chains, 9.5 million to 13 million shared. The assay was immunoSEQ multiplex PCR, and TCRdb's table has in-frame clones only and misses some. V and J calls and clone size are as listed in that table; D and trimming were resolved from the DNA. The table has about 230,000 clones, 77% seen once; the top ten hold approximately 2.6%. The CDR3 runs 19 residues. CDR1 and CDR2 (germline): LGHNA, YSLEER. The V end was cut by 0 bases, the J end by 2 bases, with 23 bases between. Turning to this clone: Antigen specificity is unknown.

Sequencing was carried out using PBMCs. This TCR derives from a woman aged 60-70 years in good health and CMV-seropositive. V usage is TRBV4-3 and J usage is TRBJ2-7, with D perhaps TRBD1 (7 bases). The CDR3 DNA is TGCGCCAGCAGCCAAGATGTTAGGCGCGGGACAGAGAACCCCTACGAGCAGTACTTC. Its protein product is CASSQDVRRGTENPYEQYF.